This T cell receptor (beta chain) was sequenced during a study of blood T cell repertoires in COVID-19. Background on the study: Material from acute and convalescent COVID-19 was sourced from the United States, Italy and Spain. PBMCs, B-cell-depleted T cells, or T cells provided the cDNA or gDNA that made up the material.

In the original workflow: By means of reference gene primer amplification, nucleated cell counts were estimated. Only in-frame clones appear in the TCRdb table, and some are missing; sequencing was by immunoSEQ multiplex PCR. That table furnishes V, J and clone size, whereas the DNA furnished D and trimming. The data show 200,000 or so clones, about nine tenths seen once. This clone was seen only a few times. Trimming at V came to 4 bases and at J to 4 bases, leaving 11 bases not matched to a gene. Germline-derived CDR1 and CDR2 are SGHDT and YYEEEE. CDR3 size: 17 residues. The sequence derives from a man older than 75 with acute or convalescent COVID-19. Source material: peripheral blood. The chain uses TRBV5-6 and TRBJ2-1; 10 nucleotides match TRBD1. CDR3 bases: TGTGCCAGCAGCCTGTCCCAGGACAGGGGGTTTTACAATGAGCAGTTCTTC. Translating it yields CASSLSQDRGFYNEQFF.